This record concerns one T cell receptor (beta chain) sequence. This clonotype was seen once. Its antigen is currently not known. Qualities for individual bases were not recorded, and no much larger clone is one base off. The sample originates from a study of T-cell memory formation after mild COVID-19 (dated by TCRdb to about 2021). Background for the entire study: TCR sequence clusters from the two donors were largely donor specific. Longitudinal TCRalpha and TCRbeta repertoire sequencing tracked T-cell clones expanding and contracting after mild COVID-19 in a couple of donors. The cohort was made up of two young adult volunteers, one female and one male, who were previously healthy.

Sequencing relied on an Illumina NovaSeq 6000. cDNA libraries for TCRalpha and TCRbeta were prepared by 5'RACE using constant-segment primers, with sample barcodes and unique molecular identifiers added. Trizol reagent was used to extract RNA from every sample. Libraries were amplified in two PCR steps, with a second sample barcode and Illumina TruSeq adapters added in the second step. Sequencing of the libraries was done on an Illumina NovaSeq, producing 2 x 150 bp paired-end reads. In the original analysis: The reads were demultiplexed and collapsed into UMI-guided consensus sequences using migec v1.2.7. Using mixcr v2.1.11, the UMI consensuses were aligned to TRA and TRB V and J templates and assembled into clonotypes. Expanded or contracted clonotypes were those called significant by both edgeR and NoisET, with noise models trained on biological replicates. edgeR calls used a false discovery rate-adjusted p below 0.01 and a log2 fold-change threshold of 1. PCA with hierarchical clustering of max-normalized trajectories of the 1000 most abundant clonotypes was used as exploratory dynamics analysis. Separately sequenced CD4+ and CD8+ repertoires were used to assign a CD4 or CD8 phenotype to each responding clone. The public reads were reanalyzed by TCRdb: fastp trimming at Q25, MiXCR alignment, in-frame beta chains only. Rows with a matching CDR3 protein are joined into one entry that keeps the most common DNA and genes. These V and J calls derive from TCRdb rather than the authors' analysis. This sample is represented by around 530,000 distinct CDR3 sequences; less than 25% of them were singletons. The ten largest clonotypes hold about 8.7% of the sample.

Overall results and qualifications from the work: Some responding clones were found in pre-infection memory, which suggests that pre-existing cross-reactive memory T cells took part in the SARS-CoV-2 response. The study included only a couple of mild cases, and larger cohorts that include severe cases with pre-infection samples were judged to be necessary. Contracting CD4+ clones appeared mostly in the CM and EM memory subsets, whereas CD8+ clones were enriched in EMRA. The second-wave clones that peaked on day 37 were not confirmed to be SARS-CoV-2 specific. Clones that contracted from day 15 to 85 showed balanced CD4/CD8 phenotypes, whereas a second wave of clones that expanded from day 15 to 37 leaned towards CD4+.

CDR1 SQVTM and CDR2 ANQGSEA were looked up in the germline V gene. The CDR3 goes from the cysteine to the phenylalanine over 10 residues. Only CDR3 DNA is held: 30 bases, read in frame from base 1. V loses 7 bases, J loses 8 bases, and the germline ends lie 11 bases apart. PBMCs were isolated by Ficoll-Paque density gradient centrifugation. This clonotype originated in an adult woman who had mild COVID-19 (a few samples of this study predate the infection). The sample titles of this study are shuffled in the database, so cell type and time point are left out; the donor was told from shared clones. Material for sequencing was PBMCs or a T cell subset sorted from them (not recorded which). The chain employs TRBV29-1 and TRBJ1-1; a tentative D match to TRBD1 spans 5 bases. The nucleotide sequence is given as TGCAGCGGGGGCGATCAGGAAGCTTTCTTT. Its protein product is CSGGDQEAFF. The entire variable domain, with the stretches around the CDR3 drawn from the reference TRBV29-1 and TRBJ1-1 proteins, is SAVISQKPSRDICQRGTSLTIQCQVDSQVTMMFWYRQQPGQSLTLIATANQGSEATYESGFVIDKFPISRPNLTFSTLTVSNMSPEDSSIYLCSGGDQEAFFGQGTRLTVV.